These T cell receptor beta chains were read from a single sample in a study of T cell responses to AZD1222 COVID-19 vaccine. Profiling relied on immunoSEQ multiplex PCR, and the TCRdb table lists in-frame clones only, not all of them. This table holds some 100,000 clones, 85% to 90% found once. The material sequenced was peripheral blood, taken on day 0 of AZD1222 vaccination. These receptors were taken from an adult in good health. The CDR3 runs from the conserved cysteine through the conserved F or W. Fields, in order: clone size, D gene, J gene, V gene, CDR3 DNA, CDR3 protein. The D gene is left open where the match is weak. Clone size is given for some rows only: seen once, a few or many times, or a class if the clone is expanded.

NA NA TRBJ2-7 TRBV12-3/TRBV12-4 TGTGCCAGCAGCCTACAGAACTACGAGCAGTACTTC CASSLQNYEQYF
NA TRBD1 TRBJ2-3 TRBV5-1 TGCGCCAGCAGCGTAGGGACAGAGCCTAGCACAGATACGCAGTATTTT CASSVGTEPSTDTQYF
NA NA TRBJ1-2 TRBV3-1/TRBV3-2 TGTGCCAGCAGCCAAGAAGGAGGTGGCTACACCTTC CASSQEGGGYTF
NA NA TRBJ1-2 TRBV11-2 TGTGCCAGCAGCTTAGGTTTTGGGGGCGGGGATGGCTACACCTTC CASSLGFGGGDGYTF
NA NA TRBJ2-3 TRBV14 TGTGCCAGCAGCCAAGAAAGGCCTGCTGATACGCAGTATTTT CASSQERPADTQYF
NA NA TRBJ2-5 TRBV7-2 TGTGCCAGCAGCTTAGCCGTTGCCAGGGCGGAGACCCAGTACTTC CASSLAVARAETQYF
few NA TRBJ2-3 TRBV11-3 TGTGCCAGCACCACGAGGGGGACGGAGGGTAATACGCAGTATTTT CASTTRGTEGNTQYF
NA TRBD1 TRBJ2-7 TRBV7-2 TGTGCCAGCAGCGTTCGACAGGGAAGTTACGAGCAGTACTTC CASSVRQGSYEQYF
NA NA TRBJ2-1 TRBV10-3 TGTGCCATCAGTGAGGGCCCGGGAGTGCAGTTCTTC CAISEGPGVQFF
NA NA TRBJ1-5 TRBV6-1 TGTGCCAGCAGTGATTGGACCCCCGGCAATCAGCCCCAGCATTTT CASSDWTPGNQPQHF
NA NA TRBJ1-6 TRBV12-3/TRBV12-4 TGTGCCAGCAGTAAATCTCGTTCACCCCTCCACTTT CASSKSRSPLHF
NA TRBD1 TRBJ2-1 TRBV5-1 TGCGCCAGCAGCGCGGGACAGGGCTCCTACAATGAGCAGTTCTTC CASSAGQGSYNEQFF
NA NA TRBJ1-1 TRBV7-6 TGTGCCAGCAGCTTAGGTGTGGGCTCTGAAGCTTTCTTT CASSLGVGSEAFF
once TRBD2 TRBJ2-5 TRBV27 TGTGCCAGCAGTTTTTCGGGGGGGGCGTGGCAAGAGACCCAGTACTTC CASSFSGGAWQETQYF
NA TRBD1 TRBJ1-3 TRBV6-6 TGTGCCAGCGCCCGAGACAGGGGTGCTTCTGGAAACACCATATATTTT CASARDRGASGNTIYF
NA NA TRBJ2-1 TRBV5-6 TGTGCCAGCAGCTTGTGGAGGAGCGGTGAGCAGTTCTTC CASSLWRSGEQFF
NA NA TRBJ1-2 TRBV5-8 TGTGCCAGCAGCTTGGCGACCCTACGAGGCTATGGCTACACCTTC CASSLATLRGYGYTF
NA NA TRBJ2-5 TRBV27 TGTGCCAGCAGTTATTTGCAAGCGGGCTTGTCGGAGACCCAGTACTTC CASSYLQAGLSETQYF
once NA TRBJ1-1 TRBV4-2 TGTGCCAGCAGCCCAGGGGTGGGGGGGGACACTGAAGCTTTCTTT CASSPGVGGDTEAFF
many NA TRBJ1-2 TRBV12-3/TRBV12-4 TGTGCCACAACCAGGGTTGCTGGCTACACCTTC CATTRVAGYTF
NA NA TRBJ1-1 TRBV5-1 TGCGCCAGCAGCGATGGCAAGGTGGGGTACACTGAAGCTTTCTTT CASSDGKVGYTEAFF
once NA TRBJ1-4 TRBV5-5 TGTGCCAGCAGCTTGCAGGCAGATGAAAAACTGTTTTTT CASSLQADEKLFF
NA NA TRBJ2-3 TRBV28 TGTGCCAGCAGACCAACTCCGGGACAACCAGGGCCAGATACGCAGTATTTT CASRPTPGQPGPDTQYF
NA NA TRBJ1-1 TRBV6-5 TGTGCCAGCAGGCTATTCGAAAGGACTGAAGCTTTCTTT CASRLFERTEAFF
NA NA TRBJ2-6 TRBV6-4 TGTGCCAGCAGTTGGGACACCTCTGGGGCCAACGTCCTGACTTTC CASSWDTSGANVLTF
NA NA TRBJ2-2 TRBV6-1 TGTGCCAGCAGTGACCTCATTGGGGGGCGGATCACCGGGGAGCTGTTTTTT CASSDLIGGRITGELFF
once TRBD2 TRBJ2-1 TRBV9 TGTGCCAGCAGCGTAGGACTAGCGGGAGAACATGAGCAGTTCTTC CASSVGLAGEHEQFF
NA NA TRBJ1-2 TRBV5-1 TGCGCCAGCGGCGCAGGGACCGATGCTGGCTACACCTTC CASGAGTDAGYTF
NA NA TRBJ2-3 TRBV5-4 TGTGCCAGCAGCTTGGCCCGGGATGCGGATACGCAGTATTTT CASSLARDADTQYF
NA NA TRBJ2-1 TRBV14 TGTGCCAGCAGCCAACTCAATGAGCAGTTCTTC CASSQLNEQFF
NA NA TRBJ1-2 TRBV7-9 TGTGCCAGCAGCTTACAGGCGGGGCTCTATGATGGCTACACCTTC CASSLQAGLYDGYTF
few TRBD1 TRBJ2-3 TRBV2 TGTGCCAGCAGTGGACAGGGTTTCATCACAGATACGCAGTATTTT CASSGQGFITDTQYF
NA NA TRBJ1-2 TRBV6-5 TGTGCCAGCAGAGACGGGACGTCTTATGGCTACACCTTC CASRDGTSYGYTF
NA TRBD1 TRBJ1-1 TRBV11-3 TGTGCCAGCAGCTTCTCTAGCGCGACAGGGGAGGCTTTCTTT CASSFSSATGEAFF
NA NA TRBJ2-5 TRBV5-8 TGTGCCAGCAGCTTGAAGGGCGCCCACGGGGAGACCCAGTACTTC CASSLKGAHGETQYF
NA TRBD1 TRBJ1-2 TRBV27 TGTGCCAGCAGTTTATCGTCCATAGGGGGCGGCTATGGCTACACCTTC CASSLSSIGGGYGYTF
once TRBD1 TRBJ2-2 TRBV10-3 TGTGCCTCGACAGGGGGAACCACCGGGGAGCTGTTTTTT CASTGGTTGELFF
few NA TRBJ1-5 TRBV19 TGTGCCAGTAGTAGCCTATACGACCCCAATCAGCCCCAGCATTTT CASSSLYDPNQPQHF
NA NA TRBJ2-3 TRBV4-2 TGTGCCAGCAGCCAAGATTCGACTGCCCTCCATGGTGCGCAGTATTTT CASSQDSTALHGAQYF
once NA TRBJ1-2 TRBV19 TGTGCCAGTAGTAGAGAGGAGGGCAGCCGAGTTGGTGGCTACACCTTC CASSREEGSRVGGYTF
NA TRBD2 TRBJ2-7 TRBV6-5 TGTGCCAGCAGGGACGGGGGGGCTGCCTACGAGCAGTACTTC CASRDGGAAYEQYF
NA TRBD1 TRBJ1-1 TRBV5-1 TGCGCCAGCAGCTGGCGACAGGGAAGAACTGAAGCTTTCTTT CASSWRQGRTEAFF
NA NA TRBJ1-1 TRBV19 TGTGCCAGTACCCTCTCCCGCGGCACTGAAGCTTTCTTT CASTLSRGTEAFF
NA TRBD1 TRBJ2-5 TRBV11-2 TGTGCCAGCAGCTTAGTTTACAGGGGGACGAGAGAGACCCAGTACTTC CASSLVYRGTRETQYF
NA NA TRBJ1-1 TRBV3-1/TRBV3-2 TGTGCCAGCAGCCAAGATCGTTGGCGCACTGAAGCTTTCTTT CASSQDRWRTEAFF
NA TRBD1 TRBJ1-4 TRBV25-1 TGTGCCAGCAGTGAGAACCGGGACAGGGGGATCTATAATGAAAAACTGTTTTTT CASSENRDRGIYNEKLFF
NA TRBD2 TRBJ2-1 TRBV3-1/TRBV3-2 TGTGCCAGCAGCCCGACTAGCGGGATTGACAATGAGCAGTTCTTC CASSPTSGIDNEQFF
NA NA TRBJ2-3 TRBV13 TGTGCCAGCAGCCCGCTATCGGGAAGCACAGATACGCAGTATTTT CASSPLSGSTDTQYF
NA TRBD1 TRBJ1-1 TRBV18 TGTGCCAGCTCACCGGGGACAGGTGGCATGAACACTGAAGCTTTCTTT CASSPGTGGMNTEAFF
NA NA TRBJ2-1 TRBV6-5 TGTGCCAGCAGGAGGGGAACCTACAATGAGCAGTTCTTC CASRRGTYNEQFF
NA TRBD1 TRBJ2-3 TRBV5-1 TGCGCCAGCAGCTTGACCGCGGGACAGGGGGTTAGCACAGATACGCAGTATTTT CASSLTAGQGVSTDTQYF
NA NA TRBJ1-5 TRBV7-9 TGTGCCAGCAGCTTTGGGGGCGACAATCAGCCCCAGCATTTT CASSFGGDNQPQHF
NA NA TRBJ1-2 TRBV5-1 TGCGCCAGCAGCTTGGTAGGGACCCGTGGCCACACCTTC CASSLVGTRGHTF
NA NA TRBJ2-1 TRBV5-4 TGTGCCAGCAGCTTGGAGGACAGATCCTACAATGAGCAGTTCTTC CASSLEDRSYNEQFF
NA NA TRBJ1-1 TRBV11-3 TGTGCCAGCAGCTTATTTCACTCGAACACTGAAGCTTTCTTT CASSLFHSNTEAFF